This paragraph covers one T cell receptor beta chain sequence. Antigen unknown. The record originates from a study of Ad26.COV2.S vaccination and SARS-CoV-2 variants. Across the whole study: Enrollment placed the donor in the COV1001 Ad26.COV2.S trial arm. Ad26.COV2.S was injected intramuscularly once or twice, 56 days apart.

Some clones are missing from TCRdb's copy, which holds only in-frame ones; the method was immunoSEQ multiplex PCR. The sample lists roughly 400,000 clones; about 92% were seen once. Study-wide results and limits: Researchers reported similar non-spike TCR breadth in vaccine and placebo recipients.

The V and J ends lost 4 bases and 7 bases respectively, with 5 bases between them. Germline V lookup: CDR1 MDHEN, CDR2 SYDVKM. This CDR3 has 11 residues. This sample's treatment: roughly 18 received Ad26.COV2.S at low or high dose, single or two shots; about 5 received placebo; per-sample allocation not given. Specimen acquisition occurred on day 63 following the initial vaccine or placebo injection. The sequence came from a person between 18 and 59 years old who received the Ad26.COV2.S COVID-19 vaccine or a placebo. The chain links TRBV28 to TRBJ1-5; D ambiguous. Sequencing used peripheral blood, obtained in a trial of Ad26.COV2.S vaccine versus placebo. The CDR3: CASSYSQPQHF. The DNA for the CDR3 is TGTGCCAGCAGTTATTCGCAGCCCCAGCATTTT. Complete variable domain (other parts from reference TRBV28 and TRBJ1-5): DVKVTQSSRYLVKRTGEKVFLECVQDMDHENMFWYRQDPGLGLRLIYFSYDVKMKEKGDIPEGYSVSREKKERFSLILESASTNQTSMYLCASSYSQPQHFGDGTRLSIL.